These 32 T cell receptor beta chains were all obtained from the same sample, sequenced in a study of T cells in Graves' hyperthyroidism and ophthalmopathy. Amplification of TCR beta CDR3 regions used RNA as the template. The HTBI primer set served for first-round RT-PCR of the TCR CDR3. TCRdb independently ran MiXCR on the multiplex PCR reads; one entry per CDR3 protein. The repertoire has approximately 330,000 distinct CDR3 sequences, around a sixth of them found once; the top ten carry around 47%. The material sequenced was blood. The receptors come from a woman aged 45-65 years with Graves' hyperthyroidism.

This clonotype was observed at least ten times. This sequence joins TRBV3-1 and TRBJ2-5, with D perhaps matching TRBD1 (5 bases). Germline CDR1 LGHDT, CDR2 YNNKEL (reference sequence). The CDR3 is 13 amino acids. Deletions cut 8 bases from V and 0 bases from J, with 10 bases between. This CDR3 is CASSQVYQETQYF. DNA for the CDR3: TGTGCCAGCTCACAGGTATACCAAGAGACCCAGTACTTC.

In this sample, this clonotype is medium-sized. This chain links TRBV30 with TRBJ1-2; 8 nucleotides agree with TRBD1. V lost 2 bases, J lost 7 bases, and 6 bases stayed unmatched. The CDR3 consists of 13 residues. The germline V gene has CDR1 GTSNPN and CDR2 SVGIG (reference sequence). The CDR3 nucleotides are TGTGCCTGGAGTCCTTTGGGACAGGCTGGCTACACCTTC. As protein: CAWSPLGQAGYTF.

The table lists this clonotype with a few counts. The chain links TRBV19 to TRBJ2-1; 10 bases align to TRBD2. The CDR3 consists of 20 residues. Germline CDR1 LNHDA, CDR2 SQIVND (reference sequence). With V trimmed by 4 bases and J by 0 bases, 15 bases remained unmatched. Here the CDR3 reads CASSTQAWTSGFSSYNEQFF. CDR3 nucleotides: TGTGCCAGTAGTACCCAGGCCTGGACTAGCGGTTTTAGCTCCTACAATGAGCAGTTCTTC.

CDR3 coding DNA: TGTGCCAGCAGCAGGGACGGGGGAGATAACTATGGCTACACCTTC. Protein product: CASSRDGGDNYGYTF. The chain uses TRBV2 and TRBJ1-2, with D possibly matching TRBD1 (5 bases). V was pared by 6 bases and J by 1 base, with 15 bases between. In germline, CDR1 is SNHLY, CDR2 FYNNEI. This CDR3 has 15 amino acids.

In this sample, this clonotype turned up many times. This rearrangement joins TRBV20-1 to TRBJ2-3, with 8 bases lining up with TRBD2. The CDR3 is 15 residues long. The V gene end was trimmed by 2 bases and the J gene end by 4 bases; junction bases not matched to a gene: 8. CDR1 and CDR2 from the germline V gene are DFQATT and SNEGSKA (reference sequence). The CDR3: CSARKLAEEADTQYF. The CDR3 DNA reads as TGCAGTGCTAGAAAACTAGCGGAGGAGGCAGATACGCAGTATTTT.

This clonotype has a handful of counts. This sequence joins TRBV20-1 and TRBJ2-3; 9 bases map to TRBD2. Unmatched junction bases numbered 12, after V lost 5 bases and J lost 3 bases. The germline gives CDR1 DFQATT, CDR2 SNEGSKA (reference sequence). The CDR3 runs 16 residues. CDR3 bases: TGCAGTGCTCCTGGGGGCGGGGGGGCGAGTACAGATACGCAGTATTTT. This translates into CSAPGGGGASTDTQYF.

This clonotype has a count of ten or more. The chain couples TRBV30 to TRBJ1-4; 9 nucleotides line up with TRBD1. This CDR3 is 14 amino acids long. V trimming: 2 bases; J trimming: 11 bases; junction bases outside the gene matches: 9. Germline values: CDR1 GTSNPN, CDR2 SVGIG (reference sequence). As DNA, the CDR3 is TGTGCCTGGAGTCCCGGGACAGGGTGGACCAAACTGTTTTTT. Amino acids: CAWSPGTGWTKLFF.

This clonotype was observed many times. The V call is TRBV18, the J call TRBJ1-3; D is ambiguous. V lost 3 bases to trimming and J lost 10 bases, with 16 bases between them. Germline-derived CDR1 and CDR2 are KGHSH and LQKENI. The CDR3 extends over 14 amino acids. CDR3 nucleotide sequence: TGTGCCAGCTCACCTCCCTACTATCCGTGGACCATATATTTT. It specifies CASSPPYYPWTIYF.

Many counts were recorded for this clonotype. This chain uses TRBV6-1 with TRBJ2-2; 10 bases line up with TRBD2. J was trimmed by 3 bases and V by 6 bases; bases with no gene match: 4. The CDR3 is 15 residues long. Looked up from germline, CDR1 is MNHNS and CDR2 is SASEGT. This CDR3 reads CASSRLAGHTGELFF. The CDR3 DNA follows: TGTGCCAGCAGCAGACTAGCGGGTCACACCGGGGAGCTGTTTTTT.

There are many counts of this clonotype. The chain employs TRBV30 and TRBJ1-1; D possibly corresponds to TRBD1 (5 bases). CDR3 length: 11 residues. Per germline, CDR1 GTSNPN and CDR2 SVGIG (reference sequence). V shed 4 bases and J shed 10 bases, with 13 bases lying between them. CDR3: CAWTGAEGAFF. The CDR3 coding sequence is TGTGCCTGGACCGGGGCAGAGGGAGCTTTCTTT.

This clonotype was observed a few times. This chain uses TRBV5-6 with TRBJ1-2; possibly TRBD1 for D (6 bases). The V end was cut by 4 bases, the J end by 7 bases, with 23 bases between. The CDR3 is 16 residues long. Germline values: CDR1 SGHDT, CDR2 YYEEEE. The CDR3 DNA sequence: TGTGCCAGCAGCCTAACCGCCGCGGGGGGGGCGGCTGGCTACACCTTC. This gives the protein CASSLTAAGGAAGYTF. The entire variable domain, with the rest obtained from reference TRBV5-6 and TRBJ1-2, is as follows: DAGVTQSPTHLIKTRGQQVTLRCSPKSGHDTVSWYQQALGQGPQFIFQYYEEEERQRGNFPDRFSGHQFPNYSSELNVNALLLGDSALYLCASSLTAAGGAAGYTFGSGTRLTVV.

At least ten counts were recorded for this clonotype. This chain links TRBV28 with TRBJ2-3, with D possibly matching TRBD2 (5 bases). This CDR3 spans 12 amino acids. V lost 2 bases and J lost 5, with 5 bases in between. CDR1 is MDHEN and CDR2 is SYDVKM in the germline V gene. The CDR3 region has the DNA TGTGCCAGCAGTTTAGAGGGAGATACGCAGTATTTT. Amino acid sequence: CASSLEGDTQYF. The full variable domain, rest sourced from reference TRBV28 and TRBJ2-3, is DVKVTQSSRYLVKRTGEKVFLECVQDMDHENMFWYRQDPGLGLRLIYFSYDVKMKEKGDIPEGYSVSREKKERFSLILESASTNQTSMYLCASSLEGDTQYFGPGTRLTVL.

The sample holds many counts of this clonotype. The chain combines TRBV9 with TRBJ2-5, with 13 bases that match TRBD2. J lost 0 bases, V lost 4 bases, and 6 bases had no gene match. Germline CDR1 SGDLS, CDR2 YYNGEE. The CDR3 has 17 residues. The CDR3 nucleotides read TGTGCCAGCAGCCCTAGTGGGACTAGCGGGGACCAAGAGACCCAGTACTTC. Amino acids: CASSPSGTSGDQETQYF.

This clonotype was seen more than once but under ten times. V usage is TRBV5-5 and J usage is TRBJ2-5; perhaps TRBD1 as D (5 bases). CDR1 SGHKS and CDR2 YYEKEE come from the germline V gene (reference sequence). V was trimmed by 1 base and J by 2 bases, leaving 9 bases between them. The CDR3 length is 14 residues. The CDR3 reads CASSLMSGQETQYF. The CDR3 region has the DNA TGTGCCAGCAGCTTGATGTCAGGGCAAGAGACCCAGTACTTC.

In regard to this clonotype: The junction does not match germline at one end; this may be a read error. V is TRBV5-1 and J is TRBJ2-7; tentative D call: TRBD1 (6 bases). In germline, CDR1 is SGHRS, CDR2 YFSETQ. The CDR3 is made up of 14 amino acids. The CDR3 sequence: CASSFFGGSYDQYF. As DNA, the CDR3 is TGCGCCAGCAGCTTTTTTGGGGGCTCCTACGATCAGTACTTC.

The chain couples TRBV7-9 to TRBJ2-5; D gene uncertain. Trimming pared 4 bases from V and 2 bases from J, leaving 11 bases between. There are 14 residues in the CDR3. Germline-derived CDR1 and CDR2 are SEHNR and FQNEAQ (reference sequence). In nucleotides, the CDR3 is TGTGCCAGCAGCTCCTCGGCCACACAAGAGACCCAGTACTTC. Its translation: CASSSSATQETQYF.

This clonotype was seen ten or more times. The rearrangement joins TRBV2 to TRBJ1-1, with D possibly TRBD1 on 6 matching bases. From germline, CDR1 is SNHLY and CDR2 FYNNEI. Trimming removed 6 bases at V and 5 bases at J, with 19 bases between. The CDR3 loop spans 15 amino acids. CDR3 amino acids: CASSDKGGWGTEAFF. The CDR3 bases are TGTGCCAGCAGCGACAAGGGGGGCTGGGGAACTGAAGCTTTCTTT.

This clonotype has a handful of counts. This chain uses TRBV11-2 with TRBJ2-2; 7 nucleotides align to TRBD1. The V and J ends lost 5 bases and 5 bases, in that order; junction bases with no gene match: 8. CDR3 length equals 15 residues. Germline V gene sequence: CDR1 SGHAT, CDR2 FQNNGV. The CDR3 loop reads CASSLTGTVTGELFF. CDR3 sequence (DNA): TGTGCCAGCAGCCTGACAGGGACGGTTACCGGGGAGCTGTTTTTT.

Only one count was recorded for this clonotype. A much larger clone is a single base away; this may be a read error. The chain recombines TRBV18 with TRBJ2-7; D remains ambiguous. Germline lookup yields CDR1 KGHSH and CDR2 LQKENI. With 0 bases removed from V and 5 bases from J, the gap between germline ends came to 8 bases. The CDR3 runs to 13 residues. CDR3 region: CASSPPLAHEQYF. CDR3 nucleotides: TGTGCCAGCTCACCACCTCTCGCCCACGAGCAGTACTTC.

This clonotype was picked up many times. This chain connects TRBV7-9 to TRBJ2-3; 15 bases map to TRBD2. The trim removed 5 bases at V and 6 bases at J, leaving 12 bases unmatched. The CDR3 has 18 amino acids. CDR1 and CDR2 from the germline V gene are SEHNR and FQNEAQ (reference sequence). The CDR3 DNA reads TGTGCCAGCAGCCCTACGGGACTAGCGGGGGGATCGCACGATACGCAGTATTTT. This sequence encodes CASSPTGLAGGSHDTQYF.

The chain links TRBV7-9 to TRBJ1-4; the D is unclear. Trimming took off 10 bases at V and 8 bases at J, with 11 bases between the two ends. The CDR3 runs 11 residues. Germline V gene sequence: CDR1 SEHNR, CDR2 FQNEAQ (reference sequence). CDR3 residues: CATREGEKLFF. DNA of the CDR3: TGTGCCACCCGAGAAGGGGAAAAACTGTTTTTT.

This chain joins TRBV9 and TRBJ2-1; weak D call: TRBD1 (7 bases). The CDR3 totals 15 residues. Trimming pared 0 bases from V and 6 bases from J, leaving 13 bases between. Per germline, CDR1 SGDLS and CDR2 YYNGEE. CDR3 protein: CASSVVVEGANEQFF. CDR3 DNA: TGTGCCAGCAGCGTAGTGGTGGAGGGGGCCAATGAGCAGTTCTTC.

This clonotype was observed a few times. The V gene is TRBV19, the J gene TRBJ1-5, with D possibly being TRBD1 (5 bases). V shed 5 bases and J shed 6 bases, with 11 bases lying between them. The CDR3 has 13 residues. In germline, CDR1 is LNHDA, CDR2 SQIVND (reference sequence). The DNA for the CDR3 is TGTGCCAGTAGTCCCCCCGGGGCTCAGCCCCAGCATTTT. Its protein is CASSPPGAQPQHF.

The genes are TRBV29-1 and TRBJ2-1; 7 bases align to TRBD2. Germline V gives CDR1 SQVTM, CDR2 ANQGSEA. The CDR3 length is 14 residues. V lost 4 bases, J lost 3 bases, and 6 bases stayed unmatched. Written as DNA, the CDR3 is TGCAGCGTTGGTGGCGGGAGAGGCTACAATGAGCAGTTCTTC. Translated, it gives CSVGGGRGYNEQFF.

The chain links TRBV27 to TRBJ2-1, with D uncertain. The CDR3 is 15 amino acids. CDR1 and CDR2 from the germline V gene are MNHEY and SMNVEV (reference sequence). Trimming cost V 6 bases and J 0 bases, with 12 bases left between them. The CDR3 loop is CASSPVLNSYNEQFF. CDR3 DNA: TGTGCCAGCAGCCCCGTTCTCAACTCCTACAATGAGCAGTTCTTC.

The rearrangement joins TRBV3-1 to TRBJ1-2; no clear D. Trimming cost V 2 bases and J 4 bases, with 2 bases left between them. The CDR3 has 11 amino acids. The V gene's germline CDR1 is LGHDT and CDR2 YNNKEL (reference sequence). The CDR3 loop is CASSQFYGYTF. The CDR3 bases are TGTGCCAGCAGCCAATTCTATGGCTACACCTTC.

This clonotype turned up a few times. The chain carries TRBV10-3 and TRBJ2-7, with D uncertain. Per germline, CDR1 ENHRY and CDR2 SYGVKD. The CDR3 runs 14 residues. The V and J ends lost 0 bases and 1 base respectively, with 7 bases between them. The CDR3 DNA sequence: TGTGCCATCAGTGAGTCGGGGTCTTCCTACGAGCAGTACGTC. This sequence encodes CAISESGSSYEQYV.

This clonotype appeared a few times. This chain uses TRBV7-9 with TRBJ1-1; the D gene is possibly TRBD1 (6 bases). V lost 1 base, J lost 2 bases, and 35 bases lay in between. This CDR3 spans 23 amino acids. Germline V gene data show CDR1 as SEHNR and CDR2 as FQNEAQ (reference sequence). CDR3: CASSLVGGISSPAGGGTNTEAFF. CDR3 coding DNA: TGTGCCAGCAGCTTAGTAGGCGGGATTAGCAGTCCCGCCGGGGGGGGGACAAACACTGAAGCTTTCTTT.

V and J are TRBV19 and TRBJ1-1; possibly TRBD1 for D (5 bases). Germline CDR1 reads LNHDA; CDR2 reads SQIVND (reference sequence). V lost 7 bases and J lost 10, with 25 bases in between. The CDR3 has 15 amino acids. DNA for the CDR3: TGTGCCAGTACTTTTTGGGGCACGGGGGTGACAAGAGCTTTCTTT. The encoded protein is CASTFWGTGVTRAFF.

The table lists this clonotype with many counts. The chain couples TRBV4-1 to TRBJ1-5; 9 nucleotides align to TRBD1. V shed 0 bases and J 6 bases; nucleotides not matched to a gene: 9. The CDR3 is 17 amino acids. Germline assignment: CDR1 MGHRA and CDR2 YSYEKL. As DNA, the CDR3 is TGCGCCAGCAGCCAAGAACCCGGGACAGGGTCGCGTCAGCCCCAGCATTTT. Its protein is CASSQEPGTGSRQPQHF.

This clonotype was observed at least ten times. The V call is TRBV5-1, the J call TRBJ1-1; 10 bases line up with TRBD1. This CDR3 spans 14 amino acids. V lost 3 bases and J lost 1; bases outside the gene matches: 0. CDR1 SGHRS and CDR2 YFSETQ come from the germline V gene. This chain's CDR3 is CASSWDRGNTEAFF. CDR3 coding DNA: TGCGCCAGCAGCTGGGACAGGGGGAACACTGAAGCTTTCTTT.

This clonotype came up a few times. J is TRBJ2-7 and V is TRBV3-1; D not certain. In germline, CDR1 is LGHDT, CDR2 YNNKEL (reference sequence). Trimming removed 4 bases at V and 2 bases at J, with 15 bases between. This CDR3 is built from 15 residues. The CDR3 reads CASSLAFGIAYEQYF. In DNA, the CDR3 is TGTGCCAGCAGCCTCGCCTTTGGTATAGCCTACGAGCAGTACTTC.